This T cell receptor beta chain was obtained from a study of blood T cell repertoires in COVID-19. The overall study: PBMCs, B-cell-depleted T cells, or T cells provided the cDNA or gDNA that made up the material.

The CDR3 has 13 residues. The germline V gene has CDR1 DFQATT and CDR2 SNEGSKA (reference sequence). The germline V and J ends were trimmed by 3 bases and 0 bases, with 3 bases remaining between them. Individuals aged about 18 to 95 years were recruited from approximately 22 US areas. Participant-given clinical history determined each cohort assignment. Here immunoSEQ multiplex PCR was the method, and the copy in TCRdb shows in-frame clones only, minus some. Among hundreds of thousands of clones listed, 85% to 90% were seen once. This chain uses TRBV20-1 with TRBJ2-6, with unresolved D. Sequenced sample: PBMCs or T cells enriched from blood (not recorded which). The sequence was collected from a man younger than 35 who had recovered from COVID-19. The CDR3 DNA is TGCAGTGCTAGTTACTCTGGGGCCAACGTCCTGACTTTC. Translation gives CSASYSGANVLTF.